The T cell receptor (beta chain) described here comes from a study of shared clonotypes between healthy human individuals. Whole-study findings and limits: Around 5% was the fraction of naive CD4 clonotypes found shared across four donors.

As regards this clone: Its antigen is not identified.

TCRdb's table, derived via immunoSEQ multiplex PCR, lists solely in-frame clones and lacks some. The sample consists of millions of clones, approximately 92% of them appearing once. The germline gives CDR1 SQVTM, CDR2 ANQGSEA. This CDR3 region has 16 residues. Trimming cost V 5 bases and J 5 bases, with 19 bases left between them. This chain links TRBV29-1 with TRBJ1-6; tentative D call: TRBD1 (5 bases). The sample was naive CD4+ T cells sorted from blood. This sample's subset: CD45RA+ positively selected. The receptor was derived from a man aged 18 to 35 in good health. This CDR3 is CSVRDGWPGDNSPLHF. The DNA for the CDR3 is TGCAGCGTTCGGGACGGGTGGCCGGGGGATAATTCACCCCTCCACTTT. Looking up the rest from reference TRBV29-1 and TRBJ1-6 gives the full variable domain: SAVISQKPSRDICQRGTSLTIQCQVDSQVTMMFWYRQQPGQSLTLIATANQGSEATYESGFVIDKFPISRPNLTFSTLTVSNMSPEDSSIYLCSVRDGWPGDNSPLHFGNGTRLTVT.